The 27 T cell receptor beta chains reported below all come from one sample, sequenced in a study of cytomegalovirus exposure and HLA in healthy donors. PCR involved 60 Vbeta and 13 Jbeta primers. Generated by immunoSEQ multiplex PCR, the TCRdb table keeps only in-frame clones and is missing some. Here the sample table reports 60,000 to 85,000 clones. Sequenced input: PBMCs. These receptor sequences come from a man aged 45 to 65 in good health and CMV-seropositive.

The chain uses TRBV7-8 and TRBJ1-1; D is unclear. Germline V CDR1 and CDR2: SGHVS, FQNEAQ. Trimming left V 2 bases short and J 5 bases short, with 12 bases between. CDR3 length equals 14 residues. The CDR3, as DNA: TGTGCCAGCAGCTTAAATCGTGAGGGAACTGAAGCTTTCTTT. This codes for CASSLNREGTEAFF.

As regards this clone: Other DNA sequences in the sample encode the same CDR3. The chain employs TRBV7-9 and TRBJ1-2; D possibly corresponds to TRBD1 (6 bases). V shed 5 bases and J shed 2 bases, with 9 bases lying between them. Germline CDR1 and CDR2: SEHNR and FQNEAQ (reference sequence). This CDR3 is built from 13 residues. The CDR3: CASSGQLNYGYTF. CDR3 nucleotide sequence: TGTGCCAGCAGCGGACAGTTGAACTATGGCTACACCTTC.

The chain employs TRBV11-3 and TRBJ2-2; D not certain. V lost 8 bases and J 5 bases, leaving 9 bases between the germline ends. CDR1 and CDR2 from the germline V gene are SGHNT and YENEEA. The CDR3 covers 12 residues. Here the CDR3 reads CASSLLTGELFF. The CDR3 DNA sequence: TGTGCCAGCTCCCTACTAACCGGGGAGCTGTTTTTT. Variable domain in full (rest from reference TRBV11-3 and TRBJ2-2): EAGVVQSPRYKIIEKKQPVAFWCNPISGHNTLYWYLQNLGQGPELLIRYENEEAVDDSQLPKDRFSAERLKGVDSTLKIQPAELGDSAVYLCASSLLTGELFFGEGSRLTVL.

V usage is TRBV29-1 and J usage is TRBJ2-5; TRBD2 aligns across 8 bases. Germline-derived CDR1 and CDR2 are SQVTM and ANQGSEA. The V gene end was trimmed by 3 bases and the J gene end by 4 bases; junction bases not matched to a gene: 4. The CDR3 covers 13 residues. CDR3 loop: CSVDGGATETQYF. The CDR3 DNA is TGCAGCGTTGACGGGGGGGCGACAGAGACCCAGTACTTC.

The V and J genes are TRBV5-5 and TRBJ2-3; D remains unclear. Germline lookup yields CDR1 SGHKS and CDR2 YYEKEE (reference sequence). V shed 5 bases and J shed 1 base, with 11 bases lying between them. The CDR3 spans 14 residues. CDR3: CASSLNIRTDTQYF. The CDR3 DNA follows: TGTGCCAGCAGTCTGAACATCCGCACAGATACGCAGTATTTT.

The chain joins TRBV9 to TRBJ1-1; unclear D gene. Trimming removed 3 bases at V and 6 bases at J, with 9 bases between. Germline V gene data show CDR1 as SGDLS and CDR2 as YYNGEE. The CDR3 consists of 12 residues. CDR3 region: CASSGPGAEAFF. CDR3 sequence (DNA): TGTGCCAGCAGCGGACCTGGAGCTGAAGCTTTCTTT. Together with reference TRBV9 and TRBJ1-1, the CDR3 gives the full variable domain: DSGVTQTPKHLITATGQRVTLRCSPRSGDLSVYWYQQSLDQGLQFLIQYYNGEERAKGNILERFSAQQFPDLHSELNLSSLELGDSALYFCASSGPGAEAFFGQGTRLTVV.

This chain joins TRBV19 and TRBJ2-7; 10 bases match TRBD1. V shed 6 bases and J 2 bases; nucleotides not matched to a gene: 13. The CDR3 spans 17 residues. CDR1 and CDR2 from the germline V gene are LNHDA and SQIVND (reference sequence). The CDR3 sequence: CASSGQGGQWETYEQYF. Here the CDR3 DNA reads TGTGCCAGTAGCGGACAGGGGGGGCAGTGGGAGACCTACGAGCAGTACTTC.

The rearrangement uses TRBV7-8 and TRBJ1-4; weak D call: TRBD1 (6 bases). Germline V gives CDR1 SGHVS, CDR2 FQNEAQ. The CDR3 length is 14 residues. V was shortened by 1 base and J by 5 bases, with 8 bases between the two germline ends. Here the CDR3 DNA reads TGTGCCAGCAGCTTAGGGACAGACAATGAAAAACTGTTTTTT. Translation: CASSLGTDNEKLFF. Full variable domain (remainder filled in from reference TRBV7-8 and TRBJ1-4): GAGVSQSPRYKVAKRGQDVALRCDPISGHVSLFWYQQALGQGPEFLTYFQNEAQLDKSGLPSDRFFAERPEGSVSTLKIQRTQQEDSAVYLCASSLGTDNEKLFFGSGTQLSVL.

The chain links TRBV6-1 to TRBJ1-2, with TRBD1 matching 10 bases. The length of the CDR3 is 16 residues. The germline CDR1 and CDR2 sequences are MNHNS and SASEGT. Trimming took 3 bases from V and 4 from J; bases not matched to a gene: 8. CDR3 coding DNA: TGTGCCAGCAGTGAGGCCACGACAGGGGGCGGCTATGGCTACACCTTC. As protein: CASSEATTGGGYGYTF.

V and J are TRBV19 and TRBJ1-5; 8 nucleotides align to TRBD1. J lost 4 bases, V lost 5 bases, and 7 bases had no gene match. The CDR3 has 15 amino acids. Germline V gene lookup returns CDR1 LNHDA and CDR2 SQIVND (reference sequence). The CDR3 DNA follows: TGTGCCAGTAGTCCCCCGACAGGGGTGAATCAGCCCCAGCATTTT. As protein: CASSPPTGVNQPQHF.

The gene calls are TRBV29-1 and TRBJ2-2; 10 bases align to TRBD1. There are 14 residues in the CDR3. The ends lost 6 bases at V and 3 bases at J; junction bases unmatched: 4. Per the germline V gene, CDR1 is SQVTM and CDR2 is ANQGSEA. The CDR3 nucleotides are TGCAGCGTCGGACAGGGGGTTGACACCGGGGAGCTGTTTTTT. It yields the protein CSVGQGVDTGELFF.

This chain joins TRBV28 and TRBJ1-4, with TRBD1 matching 7 bases. The CDR3 sequence is 14 residues long. Trimming took 3 bases from V and 5 from J; bases not matched to a gene: 3. Germline CDR1 MDHEN, CDR2 SYDVKM. CDR3 in amino acids: CASSFEGANEKLFF. CDR3 coding DNA: TGTGCCAGCAGTTTCGAGGGGGCGAATGAAAAACTGTTTTTT.

The V gene is TRBV18, the J gene TRBJ2-2; no firm D call. Looked up from germline, CDR1 is KGHSH and CDR2 is LQKENI. V was cut by 6 bases and J by 6 bases, with 8 bases left in between. The length of the CDR3 is 12 residues. This CDR3 reads CASSPAAGELFF. The CDR3, as DNA: TGTGCCAGCTCCCCGGCGGCCGGGGAGCTGTTTTTT.

V is TRBV7-2 and J is TRBJ2-1, with D tentatively TRBD2 (6 bases). The V end was cut by 1 base, the J end by 1 base, with 14 bases between. CDR3 length: 17 amino acids. Germline CDR1 reads SGHTA; CDR2 reads FQGNSA. The CDR3 DNA reads TGTGCCAGCAGCTTAGGACCAGCTAGCGCTTCCTACAATGAGCAGTTCTTC. It yields the protein CASSLGPASASYNEQFF.

V is TRBV7-9 and J is TRBJ2-2; 8 bases fit TRBD2. V shed 4 bases, J shed 5 bases, and the junction held 9 bases outside the gene matches. The CDR3 length is 16 residues. Germline assignment: CDR1 SEHNR and CDR2 FQNEAQ (reference sequence). The CDR3 is CASSSLAARGTGELFF. The CDR3 bases are TGTGCCAGCAGCTCACTAGCGGCCCGGGGAACCGGGGAGCTGTTTTTT. Together with reference TRBV7-9 and TRBJ2-2, the CDR3 gives the full variable domain: DTGVSQNPRHKITKRGQNVTFRCDPISEHNRLYWYRQTLGQGPEFLTYFQNEAQLEKSRLLSDRFSAERPKGSFSTLEIQRTEQGDSAMYLCASSSLAARGTGELFFGEGSRLTVL.

As concerns this clone: The identical CDR3 is also encoded by other nucleotide sequences in the sample. The genes are TRBV6-5 and TRBJ1-1, with D perhaps TRBD1 (6 bases). The CDR3 totals 14 residues. Germline V gives CDR1 MNHEY, CDR2 SVGAGI. The ends were cut back, 0 bases at V and 4 bases at J, with 9 bases in the middle. The CDR3 sequence: CASSYSRGGTEAFF. Here the CDR3 DNA reads TGTGCCAGCAGTTACTCCAGGGGTGGCACTGAAGCTTTCTTT.

The chain recombines TRBV5-1 with TRBJ1-6, with D uncertain. The CDR3 runs to 13 residues. V was trimmed by 0 bases and J by 6 bases, leaving 4 bases between them. CDR1 and CDR2 from the germline V gene are SGHRS and YFSETQ. The CDR3 DNA follows: TGCGCCAGCAGCTTGGTTAGTAATTCACCCCTCCACTTT. Residues: CASSLVSNSPLHF.

V gene TRBV18 combines with J gene TRBJ1-1; no definite D call. V was pared by 3 bases and J by 3 bases, with 8 bases between. The CDR3 covers 13 residues. Germline lookup yields CDR1 KGHSH and CDR2 LQKENI. CDR3 in DNA: TGTGCCAGCTCACCCGGAGGCGACACTGAAGCTTTCTTT. This translates into CASSPGGDTEAFF.

This clone ranks as medium-sized (0.01 to 0.1%) in terms of frequency. The sample contains more than one DNA sequence encoding this CDR3. The chain has TRBV5-8 and TRBJ1-6, with a possible D match to TRBD1 (6 bases). V was cut by 1 base and J by 9 bases, with 14 bases left in between. The CDR3 has 15 amino acids. Per germline, CDR1 SGHTS and CDR2 YDEGEE. The CDR3, as DNA: TGTGCCAGCAGCTTGAAGAGGGGAGGGGGTTCACCCCTCCACTTT. This translates into CASSLKRGGGSPLHF.

CDR3 sequence reads: CALRGTYSGNTIYF. In DNA, the CDR3 is TGTGCCCTCCGCGGCACCTACTCTGGAAACACCATATATTTT. The chain carries TRBV6-1 and TRBJ1-3; no clear D gene. Trimming left V 11 bases short and J 0 bases short, with 14 bases between. Per the germline V gene, CDR1 is MNHNS and CDR2 is SASEGT. The CDR3 is made up of 14 amino acids.

In the case of this clone: One end of the junction varies from germline; a read error may be responsible. V is TRBV6-1 and J is TRBJ2-5; 7 bases are shared with TRBD1. The germline V gene encodes CDR1 MNHNS and CDR2 SASEGT. CDR3 length: 14 amino acids. The CDR3 DNA sequence: TGTGCCAGCAGTGCCTACAGGGGTGGAGAGGCCCAGTACTTC. It translates to CASSAYRGGEAQYF.

About this clone itself: The sample has other DNA sequences that encode this CDR3 too. The chain carries TRBV5-1 and TRBJ1-5, with D maybe TRBD1 (6 bases). The V gene's germline CDR1 is SGHRS and CDR2 YFSETQ. The V and J ends lost 0 bases and 0 bases respectively, with 7 bases between them. There are 15 residues in the CDR3. The CDR3 protein is CASSLGQDSNQPQHF. CDR3 nucleotide sequence: TGCGCCAGCAGCTTGGGACAGGATAGCAATCAGCCCCAGCATTTT.

The CDR3, as DNA: TGCGCCAGCAGCGCCCTGACTAGCGGCGATGAGCAGTTCTTC. This translates into CASSALTSGDEQFF. V is TRBV5-1 and J is TRBJ2-1; 9 nucleotides agree with TRBD2. Germline CDR1 is SGHRS and CDR2 is YFSETQ. The V gene end was trimmed by 4 bases and the J gene end by 8 bases; junction bases not matched to a gene: 7. The CDR3 extends over 14 amino acids.

The genes are TRBV19 and TRBJ2-7; 8 positions agree with TRBD1. The germline CDR1 and CDR2 sequences are LNHDA and SQIVND (reference sequence). The CDR3 contains 14 residues. The V segment lost 9 bases and the J segment 4 bases; nucleotides outside the gene matches: 11. This CDR3 is CASQDRGLSYEQYF. Here the CDR3 DNA reads TGTGCCAGCCAAGACAGGGGTTTATCTTACGAGCAGTACTTC.

This chain links TRBV5-1 with TRBJ2-6, with 9 bases matching TRBD1. This CDR3 region has 17 residues. J was trimmed by 4 bases and V by 3 bases; bases with no gene match: 8. Germline lookup yields CDR1 SGHRS and CDR2 YFSETQ. DNA of the CDR3: TGCGCCAGCAGCTCCCGGGACAGGGCTGCCGGGGCCAACGTCCTGACTTTC. This gives the protein CASSSRDRAAGANVLTF.

V is TRBV1 and J is TRBJ2-1; the D call TRBD2 from the table was never checked on the DNA. TRBV1 is annotated as a pseudogene. The CDR3 consists of 16 residues. For the CDR3, the DNA is TGCACCAGAGGAACGTACGCGGGGAGCTCCGACAATGAGCAGTTCTTC. This sequence encodes CTRGTYAGSSDNEQFF.

The chain combines TRBV4-2 with TRBJ1-1; D is unclear. The V and J ends lost 0 bases and 4 bases respectively, with 9 bases between them. The CDR3 runs to 14 residues. Germline V lookup: CDR1 LGHNA, CDR2 YNFKEQ. The CDR3 reads CASSQEIRVTEAFF. Written as DNA, the CDR3 is TGTGCCAGCAGCCAAGAAATCCGGGTCACTGAAGCTTTCTTT.